This TCR beta chain was found in a study of cytomegalovirus exposure and HLA in healthy donors. This clone was counted a single time. What it binds is not known. Findings and limits, study-wide: In a later analysis, roughly 17,000 TCR beta sequences were associated with HLA alleles at 0.05 false discovery rate. Cytomegalovirus-associated status was assigned to approximately 160 TCR beta chains. Later analysis demonstrated an association between a missense DCLRE1C variant and TCR beta V- and J-gene trimming.

V lost 5 bases, J lost 6 bases, and 14 bases lay in between. The CDR3 has 14 amino acids. Germline loops: CDR1 SGHTA, CDR2 FQGNSA. The PCR was carried out with 60 Vbeta primers and 13 Jbeta primers. Repertoires were generated with immunoSEQ multiplex PCR, while TCRdb's copy carries only in-frame clones and drops some. The data contain fewer than 250,000 clones, about four fifths of them singletons. The receptor was isolated from a woman in her thirties in good health and CMV-seropositive. The sample consisted of PBMCs. The rearrangement links TRBV7-2 to TRBJ2-4; D possibly corresponds to TRBD1 (5 bases). The CDR3 coding sequence is TGTGCCAGCAGCCTCTGGACGCAGGGAAACATTCAGTACTTC. As protein: CASSLWTQGNIQYF. The full variable domain, in which reference TRBV7-2 and TRBJ2-4 provide the parts outside the CDR3, is GAGVSQSPSNKVTEKGKDVELRCDPISGHTALYWYRQSLGQGLEFLIYFQGNSAPDKSGLPSDRFSAERTGGSVSTLTIQRTQQEDSAVYLCASSLWTQGNIQYFGAGTRLSVL.